The rows below give T cell receptor beta chains drawn from one sample of a study of regulatory T cells in long-lasting Graves disease. In TCRdb, the multiplex PCR reads were re-called with MiXCR into one record per CDR3 protein. The profile shows 350,000 to 450,000 distinct CDR3 sequences, about 20% of them singletons. Material: peripheral blood mononuclear cells (PBMCs), obtained when the disease was refractory, from a patient treated with antithyroid drugs. All receptors come from a female donor with Graves disease. The CDR3 runs from the conserved cysteine through the conserved F or W. A D gene is named only where the DNA matches it firmly. Only some rows state a clone size, as once, few, many or a class for expanded clones.

cdr3_length: 16; j_call: TRBJ1-5; clone_size: many; v_call: TRBV11-2; d_call: -; cdr3_aa: CASSLVAGWTNQPQHF; cdr3_nt: TGTGCCAGCAGCTTAGTAGCGGGGTGGACGAATCAGCCCCAGCATTTT
cdr3_length: 14; j_call: TRBJ2-2; clone_size: many; v_call: TRBV12-3/TRBV12-4; d_call: -; cdr3_aa: CASSLGGRTGELFF; cdr3_nt: TGTGCCAGCAGTCTGGGGGGGCGCACCGGGGAGCTGTTTTTT
cdr3_length: 13; j_call: TRBJ2-7; clone_size: -; v_call: TRBV19; d_call: TRBD1; cdr3_aa: CTSSERTGYEQYF; cdr3_nt: TGTACCAGTAGTGAACGGACAGGCTACGAGCAGTACTTC
cdr3_length: 14; j_call: TRBJ1-3; clone_size: -; v_call: TRBV11-1; d_call: TRBD1; cdr3_aa: CASSLDRTGNTIYF; cdr3_nt: TGTGCCAGCAGCCTGGACAGGACTGGAAACACCATATATTTT
cdr3_length: 16; j_call: TRBJ1-5; clone_size: many; v_call: TRBV28; d_call: -; cdr3_aa: CASSFLTGGSNQPQHF; cdr3_nt: TGTGCCAGCAGTTTTTTAACAGGCGGGAGCAATCAGCCCCAGCATTTT
cdr3_length: 13; j_call: TRBJ1-4; clone_size: few; v_call: TRBV6-1; d_call: -; cdr3_aa: CASRPSINEKLFF; cdr3_nt: TGTGCCAGCAGGCCTAGCATTAATGAAAAACTGTTTTTT
cdr3_length: 16; j_call: TRBJ2-4; clone_size: many; v_call: TRBV11-1; d_call: -; cdr3_aa: CASSLGTVGAKNIQYF; cdr3_nt: TGTGCCAGCAGCTTAGGGACAGTAGGAGCCAAAAACATTCAGTACTTC
cdr3_length: 14; j_call: TRBJ1-2; clone_size: many; v_call: TRBV6-5; d_call: TRBD1; cdr3_aa: CASSLQGASRSYTF; cdr3_nt: TGTGCCAGCAGTTTACAGGGGGCCAGTAGGAGCTACACCTTC
cdr3_length: 14; j_call: TRBJ2-1; clone_size: -; v_call: TRBV15; d_call: -; cdr3_aa: CATSRASSGSEQFF; cdr3_nt: TGTGCCACCAGCAGAGCAAGTAGTGGGTCTGAGCAGTTCTTC
cdr3_length: 17; j_call: TRBJ1-1; clone_size: -; v_call: TRBV27; d_call: TRBD1; cdr3_aa: CASSFMGQGISGTEAFF; cdr3_nt: TGTGCCAGCAGTTTTATGGGACAGGGCATCTCGGGCACTGAAGCTTTCTTT
cdr3_length: 16; j_call: TRBJ2-5; clone_size: many; v_call: TRBV7-2; d_call: -; cdr3_aa: CASSEFGDIGQETQYF; cdr3_nt: TGTGCCAGCAGCGAATTTGGGGACATTGGGCAAGAGACCCAGTACTTC
cdr3_length: 16; j_call: TRBJ2-2; clone_size: -; v_call: TRBV30; d_call: TRBD2; cdr3_aa: CAGTGLAGVRTGELFF; cdr3_nt: TGTGCCGGAACTGGACTAGCGGGAGTTAGGACCGGGGAGCTGTTTTTT
cdr3_length: 16; j_call: TRBJ2-1; clone_size: -; v_call: TRBV28; d_call: TRBD2; cdr3_aa: CASSLAGTSKINEQFF; cdr3_nt: TGTGCCAGCAGCCTTGCCGGGACTAGTAAGATCAATGAGCAGTTCTTC
cdr3_length: 14; j_call: TRBJ2-4; clone_size: few; v_call: TRBV28; d_call: TRBD2; cdr3_aa: CASSGGGSKNIQYF; cdr3_nt: TGTGCCAGCAGTGGGGGGGGTTCCAAAAACATTCAGTACTTC
cdr3_length: 15; j_call: TRBJ2-5; clone_size: -; v_call: TRBV15; d_call: TRBD1; cdr3_aa: CATSTNRGLLKTQYF; cdr3_nt: TGTGCCACCAGCACGAACAGGGGCTTATTGAAGACCCAGTACTTC
cdr3_length: 15; j_call: TRBJ2-2; clone_size: -; v_call: TRBV27; d_call: TRBD1; cdr3_aa: CASRTGTGNTGELFF; cdr3_nt: TGTGCCAGCAGAACCGGGACAGGGAACACCGGGGAGCTGTTTTTT
cdr3_length: 16; j_call: TRBJ1-4; clone_size: many; v_call: TRBV5-1; d_call: TRBD1; cdr3_aa: CASSLSHDRGHEKLFF; cdr3_nt: TGCGCCAGCAGCTTGAGTCACGACAGGGGCCATGAAAAACTGTTTTTT
cdr3_length: 13; j_call: TRBJ2-2; clone_size: -; v_call: TRBV28; d_call: -; cdr3_aa: CASRRGNTEELFF; cdr3_nt: TGTGCCAGCAGGCGGGGAAACACCGAGGAGCTGTTTTTT
cdr3_length: 13; j_call: TRBJ2-7; clone_size: -; v_call: TRBV29-1; d_call: TRBD2; cdr3_aa: CSVGASGAYEQYF; cdr3_nt: TGCAGCGTTGGGGCTAGCGGGGCTTACGAGCAGTACTTC
cdr3_length: 18; j_call: TRBJ2-5; clone_size: many; v_call: TRBV11-2; d_call: -; cdr3_aa: CASRRPFTGARGLETQYF; cdr3_nt: TGTGCCAGCCGCCGACCATTTACAGGGGCGCGGGGGTTGGAGACCCAGTACTTC
cdr3_length: 14; j_call: TRBJ1-5; clone_size: many; v_call: TRBV27; d_call: -; cdr3_aa: CASSYAGGNQPQHF; cdr3_nt: TGTGCCAGCAGTTACGCAGGGGGCAATCAGCCCCAGCATTTT
cdr3_length: 13; j_call: TRBJ2-7; clone_size: few; v_call: TRBV30; d_call: TRBD1; cdr3_aa: CASQGAQSYEQYF; cdr3_nt: TGTGCCTCACAGGGGGCACAATCCTACGAGCAGTACTTC
cdr3_length: 16; j_call: TRBJ1-1; clone_size: -; v_call: TRBV18; d_call: TRBD1; cdr3_aa: CASSQQGAGPNTEAFF; cdr3_nt: TGTGCCAGCTCACAACAGGGGGCTGGTCCGAATACTGAAGCTTTCTTT
cdr3_length: 12; j_call: TRBJ1-5; clone_size: many; v_call: TRBV27; d_call: -; cdr3_aa: CAKSANNKPQHF; cdr3_nt: TGTGCCAAGTCGGCGAACAATAAGCCCCAGCATTTT
cdr3_length: 14; j_call: TRBJ2-1; clone_size: -; v_call: TRBV7-2; d_call: -; cdr3_aa: CATRLAGEYNEQFF; cdr3_nt: TGTGCCACCCGACTTGCTGGGGAATACAATGAGCAGTTCTTC
cdr3_length: 16; j_call: TRBJ2-2; clone_size: -; v_call: TRBV7-2; d_call: -; cdr3_aa: CASSSRDLGGTGELFF; cdr3_nt: TGTGCCAGCAGCTCCCGGGACCTGGGGGGCACCGGGGAGCTGTTTTTT
cdr3_length: 16; j_call: TRBJ2-2; clone_size: few; v_call: TRBV12-3/TRBV12-4; d_call: -; cdr3_aa: CASSFGSGASTGELFF; cdr3_nt: TGTGCCAGCAGTTTCGGGTCAGGGGCGAGCACCGGGGAGCTGTTTTTT
cdr3_length: 16; j_call: TRBJ2-2; clone_size: many; v_call: TRBV10-3; d_call: -; cdr3_aa: CAISGANGQFGGELFF; cdr3_nt: TGTGCCATCAGCGGCGCAAATGGACAGTTCGGCGGGGAGCTGTTTTTT
cdr3_length: 15; j_call: TRBJ1-4; clone_size: many; v_call: TRBV6-1; d_call: -; cdr3_aa: CASSVSGATNEKLFF; cdr3_nt: TGTGCCAGCAGTGTATCAGGGGCGACTAATGAAAAACTGTTTTTT
cdr3_length: 14; j_call: TRBJ2-2; clone_size: -; v_call: TRBV4-1; d_call: -; cdr3_aa: CASSQEQNTGELFF; cdr3_nt: TGCGCCAGCAGCCAAGAACAAAACACCGGGGAGCTGTTTTTT
cdr3_length: 14; j_call: TRBJ2-3; clone_size: -; v_call: TRBV10-3; d_call: TRBD2; cdr3_aa: CAIGPSGRASTQYF; cdr3_nt: TGTGCCATTGGACCTAGCGGGAGGGCCTCTACGCAGTATTTT